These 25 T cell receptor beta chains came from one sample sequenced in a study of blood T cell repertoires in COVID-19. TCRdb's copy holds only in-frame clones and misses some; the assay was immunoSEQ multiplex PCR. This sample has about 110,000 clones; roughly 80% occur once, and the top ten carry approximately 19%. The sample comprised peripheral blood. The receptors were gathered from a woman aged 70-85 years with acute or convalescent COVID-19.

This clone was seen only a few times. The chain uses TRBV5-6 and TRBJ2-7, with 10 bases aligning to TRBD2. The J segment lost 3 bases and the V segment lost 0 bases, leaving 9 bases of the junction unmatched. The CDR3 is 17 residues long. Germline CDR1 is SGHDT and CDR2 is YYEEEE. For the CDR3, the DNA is TGTGCCAGCAGCTTGGTGGCTAAAGCGGGGGGGATCTACGAGCAGTACTTC. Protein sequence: CASSLVAKAGGIYEQYF. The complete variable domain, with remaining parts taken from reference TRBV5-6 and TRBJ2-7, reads DAGVTQSPTHLIKTRGQQVTLRCSPKSGHDTVSWYQQALGQGPQFIFQYYEEEERQRGNFPDRFSGHQFPNYSSELNVNALLLGDSALYLCASSLVAKAGGIYEQYFGPGTRLTVT.

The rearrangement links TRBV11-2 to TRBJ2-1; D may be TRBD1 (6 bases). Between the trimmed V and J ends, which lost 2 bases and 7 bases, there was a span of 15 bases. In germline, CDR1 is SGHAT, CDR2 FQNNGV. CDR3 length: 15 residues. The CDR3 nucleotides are TGTGCCAGCAGCTTACCCCTCAGGGGTGGGAATGAGCAGTTCTTC. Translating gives CASSLPLRGGNEQFF.

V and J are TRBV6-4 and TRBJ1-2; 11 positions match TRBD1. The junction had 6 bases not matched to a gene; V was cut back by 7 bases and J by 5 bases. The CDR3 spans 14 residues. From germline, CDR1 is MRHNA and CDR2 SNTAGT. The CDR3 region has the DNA TGTGCCAGCACCCCCGGACAGGGGGCGTATGGCTACACCTTC. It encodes CASTPGQGAYGYTF.

The DNA of the CDR3 is TGTGCCATCTCAGGACAGGGCTATGGCTACACCTTC. It is translated as CAISGQGYGYTF. The J gene is TRBJ1-2, the V gene TRBV10-3, with 8 nucleotides matching TRBD1. The germline V gene encodes CDR1 ENHRY and CDR2 SYGVKD. With 8 bases clipped from V and 4 bases from J, the junction kept 3 bases outside the gene matches. This CDR3 comprises 12 residues.

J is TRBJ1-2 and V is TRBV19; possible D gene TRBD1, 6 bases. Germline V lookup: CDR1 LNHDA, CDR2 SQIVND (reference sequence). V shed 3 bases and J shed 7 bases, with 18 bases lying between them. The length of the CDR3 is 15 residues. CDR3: CASSILTGNRGGYTF. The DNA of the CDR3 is TGTGCCAGTAGTATCCTGACAGGAAATCGGGGTGGCTACACCTTC.

The CDR3 region has the DNA TGTGCCAGCAAATTATCCGCAGGGACTGATACGCAGTATTTT. Translated: CASKLSAGTDTQYF. The chain joins TRBV11-2 to TRBJ2-3, with D perhaps TRBD2 (6 bases). The CDR3 length is 14 residues. CDR1 and CDR2 (germline): SGHAT, FQNNGV. V was pared by 7 bases and J by 6 bases, with 17 bases between.

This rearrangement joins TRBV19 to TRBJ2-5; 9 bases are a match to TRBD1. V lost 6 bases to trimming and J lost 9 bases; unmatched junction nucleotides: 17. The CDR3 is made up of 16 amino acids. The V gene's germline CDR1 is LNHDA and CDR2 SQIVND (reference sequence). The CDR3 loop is CASSSRTGEVRWPQYF. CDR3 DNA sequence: TGTGCCAGTAGCAGCAGGACAGGGGAAGTTCGGTGGCCCCAGTACTTC. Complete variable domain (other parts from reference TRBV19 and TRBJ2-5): DGGITQSPKYLFRKEGQNVTLSCEQNLNHDAMYWYRQDPGQGLRLIYYSQIVNDFQKGDIAEGYSVSREKKESFPLTVTSAQKNPTAFYLCASSSRTGEVRWPQYFGPGTRLLVL.

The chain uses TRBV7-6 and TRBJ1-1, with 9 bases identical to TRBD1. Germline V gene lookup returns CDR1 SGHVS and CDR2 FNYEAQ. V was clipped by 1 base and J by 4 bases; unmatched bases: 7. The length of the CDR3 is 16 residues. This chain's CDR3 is CASSLGPQGASTEAFF. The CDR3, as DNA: TGTGCCAGCAGCTTAGGCCCACAGGGGGCGAGCACTGAAGCTTTCTTT.

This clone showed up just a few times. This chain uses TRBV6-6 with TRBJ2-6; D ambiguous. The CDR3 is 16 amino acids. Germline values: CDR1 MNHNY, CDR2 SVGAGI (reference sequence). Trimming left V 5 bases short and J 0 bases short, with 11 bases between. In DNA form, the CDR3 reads TGTGCCAGCAGTCCTAGACTGTCCTCTGGGGCCAACGTCCTGACTTTC. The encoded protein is CASSPRLSSGANVLTF.

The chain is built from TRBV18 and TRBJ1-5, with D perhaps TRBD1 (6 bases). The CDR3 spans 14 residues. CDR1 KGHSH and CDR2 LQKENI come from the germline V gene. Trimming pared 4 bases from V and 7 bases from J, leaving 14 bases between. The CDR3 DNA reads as TGTGCCAGCTCACTCGCAGGGGTAGGGCAGCCCCAGCATTTT. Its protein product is CASSLAGVGQPQHF.

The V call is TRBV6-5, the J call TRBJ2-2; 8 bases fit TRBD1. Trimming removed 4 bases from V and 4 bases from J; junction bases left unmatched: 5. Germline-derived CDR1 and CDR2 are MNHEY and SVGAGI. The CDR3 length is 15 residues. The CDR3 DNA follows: TGTGCCAGCAGTTCCGGGACAGGAGGCACCGGGGAGCTGTTTTTT. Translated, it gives CASSSGTGGTGELFF.

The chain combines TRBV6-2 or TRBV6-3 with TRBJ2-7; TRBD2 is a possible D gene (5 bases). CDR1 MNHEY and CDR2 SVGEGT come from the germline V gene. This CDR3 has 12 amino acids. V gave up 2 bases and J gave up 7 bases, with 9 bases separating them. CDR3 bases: TGTGCCAGCAGTTACCAAAGAGGGGAGCAGTACTTC. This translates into CASSYQRGEQYF.

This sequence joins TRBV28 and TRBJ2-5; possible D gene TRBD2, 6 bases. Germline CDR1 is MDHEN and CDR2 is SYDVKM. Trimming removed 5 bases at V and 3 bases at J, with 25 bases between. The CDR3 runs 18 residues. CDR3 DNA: TGTGCCAGCAGTACACTCGGGGGAACAGCTTGGGGGAAAGAGACCCAGTACTTC. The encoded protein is CASSTLGGTAWGKETQYF.

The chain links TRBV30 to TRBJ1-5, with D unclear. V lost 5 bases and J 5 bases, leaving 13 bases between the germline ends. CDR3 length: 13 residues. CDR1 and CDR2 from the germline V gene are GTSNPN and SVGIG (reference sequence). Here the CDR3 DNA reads TGTGCCTGGGCGGCTGCAGGCGATCAGCCCCAGCATTTT. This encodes CAWAAAGDQPQHF.

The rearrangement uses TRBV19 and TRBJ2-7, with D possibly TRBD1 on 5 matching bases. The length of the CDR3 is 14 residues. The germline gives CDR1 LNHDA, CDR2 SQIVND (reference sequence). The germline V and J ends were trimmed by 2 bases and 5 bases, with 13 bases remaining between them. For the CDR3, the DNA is TGTGCCAGTAGTATACAGGCTGACAGCCACGAGCAGTACTTC. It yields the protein CASSIQADSHEQYF.

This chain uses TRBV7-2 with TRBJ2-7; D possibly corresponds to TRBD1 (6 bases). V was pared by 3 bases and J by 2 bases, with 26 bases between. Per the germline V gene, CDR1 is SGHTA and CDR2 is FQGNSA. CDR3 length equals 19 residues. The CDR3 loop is CASSLPNRPTGSPTYEQYF. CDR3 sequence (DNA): TGTGCCAGCAGCTTGCCAAACCGACCAACAGGGAGTCCCACCTACGAGCAGTACTTC.

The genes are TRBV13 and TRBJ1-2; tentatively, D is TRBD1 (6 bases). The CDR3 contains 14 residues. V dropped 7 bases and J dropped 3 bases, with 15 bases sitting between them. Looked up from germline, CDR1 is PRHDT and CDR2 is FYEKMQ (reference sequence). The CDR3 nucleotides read TGTGCCAGCACCTTGAACACAGGGTACTATGGCTACACCTTC. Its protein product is CASTLNTGYYGYTF.

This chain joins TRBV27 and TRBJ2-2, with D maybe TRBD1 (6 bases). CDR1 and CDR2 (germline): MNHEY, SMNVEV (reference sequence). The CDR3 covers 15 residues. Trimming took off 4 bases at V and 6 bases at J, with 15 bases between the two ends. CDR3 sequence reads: CASSSQGRWAGELFF. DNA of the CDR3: TGTGCCAGCAGTTCACAGGGTAGATGGGCCGGGGAGCTGTTTTTT.

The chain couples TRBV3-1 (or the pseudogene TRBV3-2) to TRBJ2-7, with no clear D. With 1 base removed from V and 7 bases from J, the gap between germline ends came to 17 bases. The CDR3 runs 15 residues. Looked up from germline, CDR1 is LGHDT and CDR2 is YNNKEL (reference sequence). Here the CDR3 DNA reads TGTGCCAGCAGCCAAGTGACCCTGGGTATGAGGGAGCAGTACTTC. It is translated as CASSQVTLGMREQYF.

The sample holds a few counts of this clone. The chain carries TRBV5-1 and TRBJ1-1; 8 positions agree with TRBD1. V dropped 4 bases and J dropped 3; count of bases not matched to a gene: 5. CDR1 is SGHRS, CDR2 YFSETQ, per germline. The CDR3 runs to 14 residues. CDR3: CASSRTGLDTEAFF. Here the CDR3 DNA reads TGCGCCAGCAGCAGGACAGGGTTGGACACTGAAGCTTTCTTT.

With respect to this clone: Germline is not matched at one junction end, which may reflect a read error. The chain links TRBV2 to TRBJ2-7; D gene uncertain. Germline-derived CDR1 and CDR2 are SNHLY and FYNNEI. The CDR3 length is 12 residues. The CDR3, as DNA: TGTGCCGGCAGAGAAAACAGCTACGAGCAGTACTTC. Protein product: CAGRENSYEQYF.

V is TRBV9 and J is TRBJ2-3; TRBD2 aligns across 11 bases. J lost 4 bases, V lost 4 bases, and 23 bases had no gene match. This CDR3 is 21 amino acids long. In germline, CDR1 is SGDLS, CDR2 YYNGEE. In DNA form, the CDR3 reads TGTGCCAGCAGCTCGAGGCCTCCTACTAGCGGGGGTCGTCTAATGGCAGATACGCAGTATTTT. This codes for CASSSRPPTSGGRLMADTQYF.

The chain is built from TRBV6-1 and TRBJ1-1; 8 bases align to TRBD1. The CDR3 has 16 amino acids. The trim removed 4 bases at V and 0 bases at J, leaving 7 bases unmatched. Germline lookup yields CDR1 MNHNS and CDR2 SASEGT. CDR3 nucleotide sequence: TGTGCCAGCAGTGGAACCGGGACAGGTTTGAACACTGAAGCTTTCTTT. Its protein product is CASSGTGTGLNTEAFF.

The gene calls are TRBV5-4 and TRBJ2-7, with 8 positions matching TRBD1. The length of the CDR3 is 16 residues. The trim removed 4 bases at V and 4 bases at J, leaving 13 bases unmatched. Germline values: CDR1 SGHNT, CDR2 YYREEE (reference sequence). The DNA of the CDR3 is TGTGCCAGCAGCACCGCGGACAGGGTCGAAGGGTACGAGCAGTACTTC. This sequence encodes CASSTADRVEGYEQYF.

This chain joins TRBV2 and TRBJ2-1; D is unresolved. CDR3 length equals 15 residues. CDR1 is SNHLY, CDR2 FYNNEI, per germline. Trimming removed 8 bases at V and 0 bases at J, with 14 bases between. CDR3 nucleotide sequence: TGTGCCAGCGCAAGCCGACAAAGCTCCTACAATGAGCAGTTCTTC. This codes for CASASRQSSYNEQFF.